This T cell receptor (beta chain) was retrieved from a study of blood T cell repertoires in COVID-19. Germline CDR1 and CDR2: SGHVS and FQNEAQ. The V segment lost 1 base and the J segment 11 bases; nucleotides outside the gene matches: 7. The CDR3 extends over 13 amino acids. Profiling relied on immunoSEQ multiplex PCR, and the TCRdb table lists in-frame clones only, not all of them. The profile shows some 250,000 clones, around 83% of them singletons. This sequence originates from a middle-aged man with active or convalescent COVID-19. Source material: peripheral blood. The rearrangement uses TRBV7-8 and TRBJ1-1; 7 bases agree with TRBD1. Written as DNA, the CDR3 is TGTGCCAGCAGCTTAGTTACAGGGGATAGGGCTTTCTTT. This codes for CASSLVTGDRAFF.